The 18 T cell receptor beta chains below come from one sample, sequenced in a study of TIL therapy for anti-PD-1-resistant metastatic lung cancer. The time point was: pre-treatment sample, taken before nivolumab and TIL therapy. Tumor tissue came from excised metastases, mostly pleural nodules or supraclavicular lymph nodes. This was the immunoSEQ v3 assay. The repertoire was sequenced with immunoSEQ multiplex PCR; TCRdb's copy has only in-frame clones and lacks some. This table holds roughly 92,000 clones, about two thirds found once. The sequenced sample was tumor tissue, obtained at baseline. The receptors derive from a person between 25 and 79 years old with non-small cell lung cancer.

This clone came up a few times. The chain links TRBV1 to TRBJ1-2; the table's D call of TRBD1 was not tested on the DNA. TRBV1 is reported as a pseudogene. The CDR3 totals 12 residues. CDR3 residues: CTRPQVNYGYTF. CDR3 coding DNA: TGCACCAGGCCACAGGTGAACTATGGCTACACCTTC.

Written as DNA, the CDR3 is TGCGCCAGCAGCTTGCAGGGGTTTAGCAATCAGCCCCAGCATTTT. Residues: CASSLQGFSNQPQHF. The chain combines TRBV5-1 with TRBJ1-5; TRBD1 is a possible D gene (6 bases). The germline V gene has CDR1 SGHRS and CDR2 YFSETQ. Trimming shortened V by 1 base and J by 0 bases, and 8 bases separated the two germline ends. CDR3 length: 15 residues.

The chain recombines TRBV7-6 with TRBJ2-5; 9 nucleotides line up with TRBD2. CDR3 length: 15 amino acids. V lost 6 bases, J lost 7 bases, and 12 bases stayed unmatched. From germline, CDR1 is SGHVS and CDR2 FNYEAQ. The CDR3 region has the DNA TGTGCCAGCAGTTCTAGCGGGGCCGGGTGGGGGACCCAGTACTTC. Translating gives CASSSSGAGWGTQYF.

CDR3 DNA: TGTGCCAGTAGTAATGGACAGGGGGCAATCGAGACCCAGTACTTC. Amino acids: CASSNGQGAIETQYF. This chain links TRBV19 with TRBJ2-5, with TRBD1 identical over 11 bases. The ends lost 4 bases at V and 5 bases at J; junction bases unmatched: 6. The germline CDR1 and CDR2 sequences are LNHDA and SQIVND (reference sequence). The length of the CDR3 is 15 residues.

The V and J genes are TRBV6-6 and TRBJ2-5; 8 nucleotides line up with TRBD1. Germline V gene data show CDR1 as MNHNY and CDR2 as SVGAGI (reference sequence). J lost 4 bases, V lost 7 bases, and 5 bases had no gene match. CDR3 size: 13 residues. The DNA of the CDR3 is TGTGCCAGCACTAGACAGGGGCGAGAGACCCAGTACTTC. This gives the protein CASTRQGRETQYF.

The chain uses TRBV6-2 or TRBV6-3 and TRBJ2-3; the D gene is possibly TRBD2 (6 bases). The V end was cut by 0 bases, the J end by 2 bases, with 12 bases between. Germline V gene lookup returns CDR1 MNHEY and CDR2 SVGEGT. The CDR3 runs to 16 residues. The CDR3 DNA follows: TGTGCCAGCAGTTACTCGTCGGGAGTTTTCACAGATACGCAGTATTTT. It specifies CASSYSSGVFTDTQYF.

This clone showed up just once. The chain combines TRBV6-2 or TRBV6-3 with TRBJ2-5, with D perhaps matching TRBD1 or TRBD2 (5 bases each). Per the germline V gene, CDR1 is MNHEY and CDR2 is SVGEGT. The CDR3 covers 13 residues. The V end was cut by 4 bases, the J end by 7 bases, with 13 bases between. The CDR3, as DNA: TGTGCCAGCAGTTTCGATGGGACCCTGACCCAGTACTTC. It translates to CASSFDGTLTQYF.

In DNA form, the CDR3 reads TGTGCCAGCAGCCAAGATTTAAGATACGAGCAGTACTTC. Translation gives CASSQDLRYEQYF. V is TRBV4-2 and J is TRBJ2-7; D is ambiguous. The CDR3 contains 13 residues. Trimming left V 0 bases short and J 4 bases short, with 7 bases between. Looked up from germline, CDR1 is LGHNA and CDR2 is YNFKEQ.

This chain connects TRBV7-8 to TRBJ2-1, with D perhaps TRBD1 or TRBD2 (5 bases each). CDR3 size: 14 residues. Trimming took 4 bases from V and 5 from J, leaving 12 bases between them. CDR1 and CDR2 (germline): SGHVS, FQNEAQ. The DNA of the CDR3 is TGTGCCAGCAGCTCCGGGACCCACAACAATGAGCAGTTCTTC. It is translated as CASSSGTHNNEQFF. The full variable domain, its missing parts supplied by reference TRBV7-8 and TRBJ2-1, is GAGVSQSPRYKVAKRGQDVALRCDPISGHVSLFWYQQALGQGPEFLTYFQNEAQLDKSGLPSDRFFAERPEGSVSTLKIQRTQQEDSAVYLCASSSGTHNNEQFFGPGTRLTVL.

The chain combines TRBV7-2 with TRBJ2-2, with D possibly matching TRBD2 (5 bases). CDR1 and CDR2 (germline): SGHTA, FQGNSA. CDR3 length: 15 amino acids. The V gene lost 5 bases and the J gene lost 2 bases, with 12 bases spanning the gap. The CDR3 nucleotides are TGTGCCAGCAGCCCGAGGGTGGTAAACACCGGGGAGCTGTTTTTT. Translating gives CASSPRVVNTGELFF.

This clone was seen a handful of times. The V and J genes are TRBV6-2 or TRBV6-3 and TRBJ2-1; possible D gene TRBD2, 5 bases. The CDR3 has 14 amino acids. CDR1 and CDR2 from the germline V gene are MNHEY and SVGEGT. V lost 6 bases, J lost 8 bases, and 17 bases lay in between. Here the CDR3 DNA reads TGTGCCAGCAGCGATCCCCGGGGTACACATGAGCAGTTCTTC. Protein sequence: CASSDPRGTHEQFF.

This clone was recorded only once. The chain combines TRBV10-1 with TRBJ2-5; a weak D match, TRBD2 (6 bases). V was cut by 6 bases and J by 1 base, with 12 bases left in between. The CDR3 spans 14 residues. The V gene's germline CDR1 is WNHNN and CDR2 SYGVQD (reference sequence). Written as DNA, the CDR3 is TGCGCCAGCAGCCTCGGGGGACCCCAAGAGACCCAGTACTTC. Protein product: CASSLGGPQETQYF.

This clone has a handful of counts. The rearrangement links TRBV24-1 to TRBJ1-6, with D possibly matching TRBD1 (5 bases). The CDR3 is 13 amino acids. From germline, CDR1 is KGHDR and CDR2 SFDVKD. V lost 6 bases and J lost 7, with 9 bases in between. The CDR3 loop reads CATSSRGNSPLHF. The CDR3 DNA is TGTGCCACCAGTTCACGGGGCAATTCACCCCTCCACTTT.

This clone was seen a handful of times. The J gene is TRBJ1-1, the V gene TRBV28; weak D call: TRBD1 (5 bases). V shed 4 bases and J shed 1 base, with 16 bases lying between them. This CDR3 is 16 amino acids long. Germline assignment: CDR1 MDHEN and CDR2 SYDVKM. The CDR3, as DNA: TGTGCCAGCAGTTGGGACCTTTTTGGACAGAACACTGAAGCTTTCTTT. Its protein product is CASSWDLFGQNTEAFF. Drawing the rest from reference TRBV28 and TRBJ1-1, the complete variable domain is DVKVTQSSRYLVKRTGEKVFLECVQDMDHENMFWYRQDPGLGLRLIYFSYDVKMKEKGDIPEGYSVSREKKERFSLILESASTNQTSMYLCASSWDLFGQNTEAFFGQGTRLTVV.

V usage is TRBV28 and J usage is TRBJ2-1; 9 bases align to TRBD2. CDR3 size: 21 residues. CDR1 MDHEN and CDR2 SYDVKM come from the germline V gene. V lost 3 bases, J lost 2 bases, and 20 bases stayed unmatched. The CDR3 DNA sequence: TGTGCCAGCAGTTTCTTCGGTTTGAGGGCGGGGGGGGCGGGAGCCTACAATGAGCAGTTCTTC. Its translation: CASSFFGLRAGGAGAYNEQFF.

This clone was picked up a small number of times. The gene calls are TRBV9 and TRBJ2-1, with TRBD1 matching 7 bases. Germline V gene sequence: CDR1 SGDLS, CDR2 YYNGEE. The V gene end was trimmed by 4 bases and the J gene end by 0 bases; junction bases not matched to a gene: 4. This CDR3 comprises 15 residues. The CDR3 region has the DNA TGTGCCAGCAGCCCAGGGGGTAGCTCCTACAATGAGCAGTTCTTC. It translates to CASSPGGSSYNEQFF.

The DNA for the CDR3 is TGTGCCAGCAGCCAAGGGAGCGACTCCTACAATGAGCAGTTCTTC. Its translation: CASSQGSDSYNEQFF. The chain carries TRBV3-1 (or the pseudogene TRBV3-2) and TRBJ2-1; no reliable D call. The CDR3 has 15 amino acids. CDR1 is LGHDT, CDR2 YNNKEL, per germline (reference sequence). V was pared by 1 base and J by 0 bases, with 7 bases between.

The V and J genes are TRBV6-5 and TRBJ2-3; a weak D match, TRBD1 (6 bases). The CDR3 extends over 15 amino acids. The germline V gene encodes CDR1 MNHEY and CDR2 SVGAGI. V was pared by 5 bases and J by 3 bases, with 15 bases between. The CDR3 region is CASSNNRAATDTQYF. The CDR3 DNA is TGTGCCAGCAGTAACAACAGGGCTGCTACAGATACGCAGTATTTT.